Following are 2 T cell receptor beta chains from one sample sequenced in a study of Ad26.COV2.S vaccination and SARS-CoV-2 variants. Treatment: over 15 received Ad26.COV2.S at low or high dose, single or two shots; several received placebo; per-sample allocation not given. Sampling happened 63 days after the first vaccine or placebo injection. Profiled with immunoSEQ multiplex PCR; TCRdb holds only in-frame clones, not every one. The data contain roughly 700,000 clones, around 90% of them singletons. The sequences come from peripheral blood, collected in a trial of Ad26.COV2.S vaccine versus placebo. The receptor source for this set is a person aged 18-65 years who received the Ad26.COV2.S COVID-19 vaccine or a placebo.

The chain uses TRBV7-8 and TRBJ2-7; D remains ambiguous. Germline CDR1 is SGHVS and CDR2 is FQNEAQ. The CDR3 is 12 residues long. V gave up 5 bases and J gave up 5 bases, with 10 bases separating them. DNA of the CDR3: TGTGCCAGCAGCCCCTCCCAGGACGAGCAGTACTTC. It encodes CASSPSQDEQYF.

The CDR3 loop reads CASSPTSGRYEQYF. The CDR3 nucleotides read TGTGCCAGCAGCCCGACTAGCGGGAGGTACGAGCAGTACTTC. The chain has TRBV5-4 and TRBJ2-7; 13 nucleotides match TRBD2. Trimming cost V 4 bases and J 4 bases; bases outside gene matches: 2. The CDR3 has 14 residues. The V gene's germline CDR1 is SGHNT and CDR2 YYREEE (reference sequence).